This TCR beta chain was documented in a study of blood T cell repertoires in COVID-19. Study background: In each case, the material was cDNA or gDNA derived from T cells, B-cell-depleted T cells, or PBMCs.

This CDR3 spans 16 amino acids. V was clipped by 0 bases and J by 0 bases, with 9 bases between them. In germline, CDR1 is SGHTA, CDR2 FQGNSA. Per the study methods: From reference gene primer amplification, estimates of nucleated cell counts were derived. TCRdb's table, derived via immunoSEQ multiplex PCR, lists solely in-frame clones and lacks some. V and J calls and clone size are as listed in that table; D and trimming were resolved from the DNA. Among 200,000 or so clones listed, roughly 86% were seen once. The chain has TRBV7-2 and TRBJ1-3; D may be TRBD1 (5 bases). The sequence derives from a man aged 55 to 70 with acute or convalescent COVID-19. Sequenced input: peripheral blood. The CDR3 DNA sequence: TGTGCCAGCAGCTTAGCGCTACAGGTCTCTGGAAACACCATATATTTT. As protein: CASSLALQVSGNTIYF. Using reference TRBV7-2 and TRBJ1-3 for the parts outside the CDR3, the full variable domain is GAGVSQSPSNKVTEKGKDVELRCDPISGHTALYWYRQSLGQGLEFLIYFQGNSAPDKSGLPSDRFSAERTGGSVSTLTIQRTQQEDSAVYLCASSLALQVSGNTIYFGEGSWLTVV.